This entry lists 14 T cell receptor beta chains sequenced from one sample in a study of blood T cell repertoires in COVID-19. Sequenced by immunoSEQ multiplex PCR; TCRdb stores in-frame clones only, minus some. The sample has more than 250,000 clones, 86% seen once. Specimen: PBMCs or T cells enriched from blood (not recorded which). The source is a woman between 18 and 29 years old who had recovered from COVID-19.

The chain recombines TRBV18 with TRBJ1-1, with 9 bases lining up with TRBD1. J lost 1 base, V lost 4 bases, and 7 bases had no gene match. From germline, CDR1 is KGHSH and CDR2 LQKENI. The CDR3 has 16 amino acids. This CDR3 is CASSLGTGFSNTEAFF. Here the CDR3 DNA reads TGTGCCAGCTCACTGGGGACAGGGTTTTCGAACACTGAAGCTTTCTTT.

CDR3 amino acids: CASMLRGQGKDGYTF. Written as DNA, the CDR3 is TGTGCCAGCATGCTGAGGGGACAGGGCAAAGATGGCTACACCTTC. The J gene is TRBJ1-2, the V gene TRBV7-8; 9 nucleotides agree with TRBD1. The CDR3 loop spans 15 amino acids. Germline V gene data show CDR1 as SGHVS and CDR2 as FQNEAQ. V shed 7 bases and J 6 bases; nucleotides not matched to a gene: 12.

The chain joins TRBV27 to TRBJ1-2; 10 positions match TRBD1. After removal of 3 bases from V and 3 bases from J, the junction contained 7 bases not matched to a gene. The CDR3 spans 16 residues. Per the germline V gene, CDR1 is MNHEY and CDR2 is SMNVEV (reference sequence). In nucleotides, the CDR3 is TGTGCCAGCAGTTTGACCCGGACAGGGGGAGACTATGGCTACACCTTC. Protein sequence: CASSLTRTGGDYGYTF.

The CDR3 region has the DNA TGTGCCAGCAGTGGAACCAACAGGGAACGGGAGCTGTTTTTT. As protein: CASSGTNRERELFF. The chain carries TRBV2 and TRBJ2-2, with D possibly being TRBD1 (6 bases). Per the germline V gene, CDR1 is SNHLY and CDR2 is FYNNEI. This CDR3 is built from 14 residues. V was shortened by 4 bases and J by 9 bases, with 15 bases between the two germline ends. The full variable domain, rest sourced from reference TRBV2 and TRBJ2-2, is EPEVTQTPSHQVTQMGQEVILRCVPISNHLYFYWYRQILGQKVEFLVSFYNNEISEKSEIFDDQFSVERPDGSNFTLKIRSTKLEDSAMYFCASSGTNRERELFFGEGSRLTVL.

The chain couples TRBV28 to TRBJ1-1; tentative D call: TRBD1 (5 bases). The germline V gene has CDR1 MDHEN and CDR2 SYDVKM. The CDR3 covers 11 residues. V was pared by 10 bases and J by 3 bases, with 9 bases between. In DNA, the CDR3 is TGTGCCACCAAAGGGGACACTGAAGCTTTCTTT. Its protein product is CATKGDTEAFF.

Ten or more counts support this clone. As DNA, the CDR3 is TGTGCCAGCAGTTCGGGACAGGGGGACGACGAGCAGTACTTC. It is translated as CASSSGQGDDEQYF. The chain joins TRBV28 to TRBJ2-7; 11 nucleotides line up with TRBD1. V lost 4 bases to trimming and J lost 5 bases; unmatched junction nucleotides: 4. Germline loops: CDR1 MDHEN, CDR2 SYDVKM. This CDR3 has 14 residues. The variable domain in full, with the rest retrieved from reference TRBV28 and TRBJ2-7, is DVKVTQSSRYLVKRTGEKVFLECVQDMDHENMFWYRQDPGLGLRLIYFSYDVKMKEKGDIPEGYSVSREKKERFSLILESASTNQTSMYLCASSSGQGDDEQYFGPGTRLTVT.

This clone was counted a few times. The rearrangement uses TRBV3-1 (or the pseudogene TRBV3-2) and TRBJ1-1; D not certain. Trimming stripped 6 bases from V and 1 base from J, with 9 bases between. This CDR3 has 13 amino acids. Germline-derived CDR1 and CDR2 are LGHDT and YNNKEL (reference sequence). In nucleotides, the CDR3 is TGTGCCAGCAGTCGACTGGGGAACACTGAAGCTTTCTTT. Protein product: CASSRLGNTEAFF.

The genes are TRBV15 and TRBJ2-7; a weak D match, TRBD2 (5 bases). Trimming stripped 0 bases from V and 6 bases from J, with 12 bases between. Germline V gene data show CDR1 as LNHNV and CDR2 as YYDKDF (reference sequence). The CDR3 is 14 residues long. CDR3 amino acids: CATSRELVRSEQYF. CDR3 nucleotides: TGTGCCACCAGCAGAGAACTAGTAAGATCCGAGCAGTACTTC.

For the CDR3, the DNA is TGCGCCAGCAGCGTAGGGACTAGCGGGTACAATGAGCAGTTCTTC. Amino acids: CASSVGTSGYNEQFF. The rearrangement links TRBV4-1 to TRBJ2-1; TRBD2 aligns across 12 bases. The trim removed 5 bases at V and 4 bases at J, leaving 3 bases unmatched. The CDR3 covers 15 residues. The germline gives CDR1 MGHRA, CDR2 YSYEKL.

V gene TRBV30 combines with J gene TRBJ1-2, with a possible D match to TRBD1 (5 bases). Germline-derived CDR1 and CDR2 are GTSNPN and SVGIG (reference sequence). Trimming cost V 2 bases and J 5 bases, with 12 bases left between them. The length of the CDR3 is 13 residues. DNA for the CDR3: TGTGCCTGGAGTCTGTCGGGGGAATATGGCTACACCTTC. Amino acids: CAWSLSGEYGYTF.

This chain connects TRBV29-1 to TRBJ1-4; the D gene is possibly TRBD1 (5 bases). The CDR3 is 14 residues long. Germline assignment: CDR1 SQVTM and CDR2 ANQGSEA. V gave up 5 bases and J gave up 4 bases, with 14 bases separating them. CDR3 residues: CSVRLRGGNEKLFF. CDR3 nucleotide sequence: TGCAGCGTTCGATTAAGGGGCGGTAATGAAAAACTGTTTTTT.

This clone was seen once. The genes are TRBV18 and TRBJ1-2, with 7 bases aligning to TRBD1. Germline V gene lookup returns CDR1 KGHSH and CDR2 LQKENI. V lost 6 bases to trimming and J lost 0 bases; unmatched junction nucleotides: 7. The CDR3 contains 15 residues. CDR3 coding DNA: TGTGCCAGCTCGGTCGAGGGGGCAGCTAACTATGGCTACACCTTC. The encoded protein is CASSVEGAANYGYTF.

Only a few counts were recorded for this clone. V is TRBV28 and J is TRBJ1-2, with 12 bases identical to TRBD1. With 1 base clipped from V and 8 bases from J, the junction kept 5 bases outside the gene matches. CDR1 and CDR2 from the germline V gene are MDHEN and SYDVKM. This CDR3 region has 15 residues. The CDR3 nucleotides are TGTGCCAGCAGTTTATTGGGACAGGGGGCGACGGGCTACACCTTC. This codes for CASSLLGQGATGYTF.

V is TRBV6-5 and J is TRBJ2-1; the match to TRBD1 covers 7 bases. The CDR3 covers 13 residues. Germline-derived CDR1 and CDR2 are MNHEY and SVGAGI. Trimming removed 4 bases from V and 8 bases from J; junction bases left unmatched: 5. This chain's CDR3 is CASSLPQGDEQFF. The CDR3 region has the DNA TGTGCCAGCAGTTTACCTCAGGGGGATGAGCAGTTCTTC.